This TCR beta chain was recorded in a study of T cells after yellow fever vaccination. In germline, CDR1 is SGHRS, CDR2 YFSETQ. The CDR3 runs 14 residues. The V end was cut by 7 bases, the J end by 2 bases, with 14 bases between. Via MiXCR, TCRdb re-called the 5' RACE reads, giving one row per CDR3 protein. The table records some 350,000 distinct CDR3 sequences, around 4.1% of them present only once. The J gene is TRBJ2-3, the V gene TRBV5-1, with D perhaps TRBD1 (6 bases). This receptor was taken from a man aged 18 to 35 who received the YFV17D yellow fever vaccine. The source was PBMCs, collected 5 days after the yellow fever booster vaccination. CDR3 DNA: TGCGCCAGCCACAGGGCTGCGGTCACAGATACGCAGTATTTT. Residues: CASHRAAVTDTQYF. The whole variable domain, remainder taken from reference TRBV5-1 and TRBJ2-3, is KAGVTQTPRYLIKTRGQQVTLSCSPISGHRSVSWYQQTPGQGLQFLFEYFSETQRNKGNFPGRFSGRQFSNSRSEMNVSTLELGDSALYLCASHRAAVTDTQYFGPGTRLTVL.